The 28 T cell receptor beta chains reported below all come from one sample, sequenced in a study of blood T cell repertoires in COVID-19. Method: immunoSEQ multiplex PCR; TCRdb's copy keeps in-frame clones and lacks some. The sample has 350,000 to 450,000 clones; 88% are singletons. The sequencing sample was made of PBMCs or T cells enriched from blood (not recorded which). The source of these receptors is a woman younger than 35 who had been exposed to COVID-19.

This chain uses TRBV19 with TRBJ2-7, with 13 bases matching TRBD2. The J segment lost 4 bases and the V segment lost 6 bases, leaving 3 bases of the junction unmatched. Germline V CDR1 and CDR2: LNHDA, SQIVND (reference sequence). There are 14 residues in the CDR3. The CDR3 DNA sequence: TGTGCCAGTAGCGGACTAGCGGGGGATTACGAGCAGTACTTC. Its protein product is CASSGLAGDYEQYF.

The chain combines TRBV11-2 with TRBJ2-1, with 7 bases aligning to TRBD2. J was trimmed by 2 bases and V by 2 bases; bases with no gene match: 3. Germline CDR1 reads SGHAT; CDR2 reads FQNNGV. This CDR3 is 15 amino acids long. The CDR3 is CASSLSGTPYNEQFF. CDR3 nucleotides: TGTGCCAGCAGCTTAAGCGGGACTCCCTACAATGAGCAGTTCTTC.

This chain links TRBV2 with TRBJ1-4, with 7 bases fitting TRBD1. Looked up from germline, CDR1 is SNHLY and CDR2 is FYNNEI. The CDR3 has 12 residues. V shed 8 bases, J shed 5 bases, and the junction held 2 bases outside the gene matches. In nucleotides, the CDR3 is TGTGCCAGCCTGGGACAGAATGAAAAACTGTTTTTT. It codes for CASLGQNEKLFF.

The chain employs TRBV2 and TRBJ2-2; 7 bases are shared with TRBD2. The germline V gene has CDR1 SNHLY and CDR2 FYNNEI. Unmatched junction bases numbered 8, after V lost 4 bases and J lost 6 bases. The CDR3 runs 15 residues. CDR3 amino acids: CASSGGEGIAGELFF. The CDR3, as DNA: TGTGCCAGCAGTGGAGGGGAGGGTATCGCCGGGGAGCTGTTTTTT.

The genes are TRBV5-1 and TRBJ2-3; TRBD2 matches 12 bases. CDR3 length equals 16 residues. Trimming at V came to 3 bases and at J to 6 bases, leaving 8 bases not matched to a gene. Germline loops: CDR1 SGHRS, CDR2 YFSETQ. The CDR3 here is CASSSASGGASDTQYF. DNA of the CDR3: TGCGCCAGCAGCTCCGCTAGCGGGGGGGCCTCGGATACGCAGTATTTT.

This chain links TRBV30 with TRBJ1-1, with TRBD1 matching over 9 bases. Per germline, CDR1 GTSNPN and CDR2 SVGIG (reference sequence). This CDR3 is 12 amino acids long. V was pared by 3 bases and J by 6 bases, with 2 bases of the junction left unmatched. The DNA for the CDR3 is TGTGCCTGGAGCGGGACAGGGTCTGAAGCTTTCTTT. It yields the protein CAWSGTGSEAFF.

This chain uses TRBV15 with TRBJ2-7, with D unclear. V lost 0 bases to trimming and J lost 2 bases, with 5 bases between them. Germline CDR1 and CDR2: LNHNV and YYDKDF (reference sequence). The CDR3 runs to 13 residues. CDR3 loop: CATSREAAYEQYF. The CDR3 DNA follows: TGTGCCACCAGCAGAGAGGCAGCCTACGAGCAGTACTTC.

This chain links TRBV7-2 with TRBJ2-7; a possible D gene is TRBD1 (6 bases). Germline assignment: CDR1 SGHTA and CDR2 FQGNSA. The CDR3 consists of 15 residues. V was pared by 1 base and J by 4 bases, with 14 bases between. The CDR3 loop is CASSLELGAFYEQYF. The CDR3 coding sequence is TGTGCCAGCAGCTTAGAATTGGGGGCGTTTTACGAGCAGTACTTC.

This clone was counted once. The chain links TRBV11-2 to TRBJ2-5; 8 bases agree with TRBD2. Germline CDR1 SGHAT, CDR2 FQNNGV. The CDR3 is made up of 18 amino acids. The V segment lost 2 bases and the J segment 5 bases; nucleotides outside the gene matches: 16. The CDR3 DNA is TGTGCCAGCAGCTTATTCCCGAGGGGGAGCGGGAGTGAGGAGACCCAGTACTTC. Its translation: CASSLFPRGSGSEETQYF.

V is TRBV19 and J is TRBJ2-2; maybe TRBD1 (5 bases). Germline V gives CDR1 LNHDA, CDR2 SQIVND (reference sequence). Trimming removed 4 bases from V and 2 bases from J, with 8 bases in between. CDR3 length equals 14 residues. The CDR3 DNA follows: TGTGCCAGTAGTACGACAGAAAACACCGGGGAGCTGTTTTTT. It encodes CASSTTENTGELFF.

This sequence joins TRBV6-5 and TRBJ2-1; possible D gene TRBD1, 6 bases. The ends were cut back, 2 bases at V and 6 bases at J, with 11 bases in the middle. The CDR3 covers 14 residues. Germline V gene data show CDR1 as MNHEY and CDR2 as SVGAGI. CDR3 in amino acids: CASSYTGPANEQFF. In DNA form, the CDR3 reads TGTGCCAGCAGTTACACAGGGCCCGCCAATGAGCAGTTCTTC.

This rearrangement joins TRBV23-1 to TRBJ2-3; 10 bases align to TRBD1. TRBV23-1 has ORF status, its function being uncertain. The CDR3 runs to 18 residues. Trimming removed 0 bases from V and 1 base from J; junction bases left unmatched: 7. CDR3 in amino acids: CASSQSYDRGRGTDTQYF. The DNA for the CDR3 is TGCGCCAGCAGTCAATCGTATGACAGGGGGCGGGGCACAGATACGCAGTATTTT.

The chain combines TRBV3-1 (or the pseudogene TRBV3-2) with TRBJ2-7, with D perhaps matching TRBD1 (5 bases). This CDR3 is 16 amino acids long. The ends were cut back, 5 bases at V and 0 bases at J, with 17 bases in the middle. Germline CDR1 is LGHDT and CDR2 is YNNKEL (reference sequence). As DNA, the CDR3 is TGTGCCAGCAGCGCCTTTGGGGCAGTTAGCTCCTACGAGCAGTACTTC. Translating it yields CASSAFGAVSSYEQYF.

The chain recombines TRBV7-9 with TRBJ1-4; 8 bases fit TRBD1. The CDR3 contains 14 residues. J gave up 1 base and V 5 bases, and 0 bases lay outside the gene matches. From germline, CDR1 is SEHNR and CDR2 FQNEAQ (reference sequence). CDR3 DNA: TGTGCCAGCAGCGACAGGGGAACTAATGAAAAACTGTTTTTT. Amino acids: CASSDRGTNEKLFF.

This rearrangement joins TRBV11-3 to TRBJ2-2; 8 bases agree with TRBD2. CDR3 length equals 16 residues. The junction had 11 bases not matched to a gene; V was cut back by 5 bases and J by 6 bases. The germline gives CDR1 SGHNT, CDR2 YENEEA. The CDR3 DNA reads as TGTGCCAGCAGCAAACTTAGCGGGGAAGGCGCCGGGGAGCTGTTTTTT. This encodes CASSKLSGEGAGELFF. Full variable domain (rest looked up from reference TRBV11-3 and TRBJ2-2): EAGVVQSPRYKIIEKKQPVAFWCNPISGHNTLYWYLQNLGQGPELLIRYENEEAVDDSQLPKDRFSAERLKGVDSTLKIQPAELGDSAVYLCASSKLSGEGAGELFFGEGSRLTVL.

The chain recombines TRBV7-9 with TRBJ2-3; 10 bases agree with TRBD2. Looked up from germline, CDR1 is SEHNR and CDR2 is FQNEAQ (reference sequence). This CDR3 contains 15 residues. Losses at the gene ends were 5 bases for V and 6 bases for J; bases not matched to a gene: 8. The CDR3 DNA reads TGTGCCAGCAGCGCCGGAGCGGGGGGGCAGGATACGCAGTATTTT. It specifies CASSAGAGGQDTQYF.

The CDR3 here is CASSPTTSGSLDEQYF. The CDR3 nucleotides read TGTGCCAGCTCACCTACGACTAGCGGGAGTCTCGACGAGCAGTACTTC. The gene calls are TRBV18 and TRBJ2-7, with TRBD2 matching over 12 bases. The CDR3 is made up of 16 amino acids. Germline CDR1 reads KGHSH; CDR2 reads LQKENI. V lost 3 bases to trimming and J lost 5 bases; unmatched junction nucleotides: 8.

The V gene is TRBV6-5, the J gene TRBJ2-7; D is undetermined. The germline V gene encodes CDR1 MNHEY and CDR2 SVGAGI. The CDR3 covers 14 residues. Trimming took 0 bases from V and 1 from J, leaving 7 bases between them. CDR3 sequence reads: CASSYSSYSYEQYF. The CDR3 nucleotides are TGTGCCAGCAGTTACTCGAGCTATTCCTACGAGCAGTACTTC.

V usage is TRBV5-4 and J usage is TRBJ2-7, with a possible D match to TRBD1 (6 bases). Germline lookup yields CDR1 SGHNT and CDR2 YYREEE (reference sequence). V was cut by 0 bases and J by 0 bases, with 7 bases left in between. This CDR3 contains 14 residues. CDR3 in amino acids: CASSLGDTSYEQYF. The CDR3 bases are TGTGCCAGCAGCTTGGGGGACACCTCCTACGAGCAGTACTTC.

The chain couples TRBV7-9 to TRBJ1-6; D is perhaps TRBD1 (5 bases). From germline, CDR1 is SEHNR and CDR2 FQNEAQ (reference sequence). This CDR3 is 14 amino acids long. Trimming took 2 bases from V and 5 from J, leaving 7 bases between them. CDR3 DNA sequence: TGTGCCAGCAGCTTATTACAGGATAATTCACCCCTCCACTTT. Translation: CASSLLQDNSPLHF.

Concerning this clone itself: One junction end does not reproduce the germline sequence, and a read error may be involved. This chain connects TRBV18 to TRBJ2-7, with 7 bases matching TRBD2. The CDR3 spans 15 residues. The germline gives CDR1 KGHSH, CDR2 LQKENI. CDR3 DNA: TGTGCCAGCTCACCACTAACTAGCGACTCCAACGAGCAGTACTTC. Its protein is CASSPLTSDSNEQYF.

V usage is TRBV5-4 and J usage is TRBJ2-5; 13 positions agree with TRBD2. Germline assignment: CDR1 SGHNT and CDR2 YYREEE (reference sequence). CDR3 length: 16 amino acids. The V gene end was trimmed by 4 bases and the J gene end by 1 base; junction bases not matched to a gene: 4. Written as DNA, the CDR3 is TGTGCCAGCAGCATCGGGACTAGCGGGATCCAAGAGACCCAGTACTTC. This codes for CASSIGTSGIQETQYF.

J is TRBJ2-1 and V is TRBV6-5; D is uncertain. The CDR3 has 11 residues. Trimming took 2 bases from V and 6 from J, leaving 2 bases between them. The germline V gene has CDR1 MNHEY and CDR2 SVGAGI. The CDR3 bases are TGTGCCAGCAGTTACCTCAATGAGCAGTTCTTC. Its protein product is CASSYLNEQFF.

The chain uses TRBV9 and TRBJ2-7, with TRBD1 matching 8 bases. The germline V gene has CDR1 SGDLS and CDR2 YYNGEE. The CDR3 has 13 residues. After removal of 3 bases from V and 3 bases from J, the junction contained 2 bases not matched to a gene. The CDR3 DNA is TGTGCCAGCAGCGGAGGACAGGGCTACGAGCAGTACTTC. Its translation is CASSGGQGYEQYF.

This clone showed up just once. The rearrangement uses TRBV19 and TRBJ2-6; possible D gene TRBD1, 5 bases. Germline-derived CDR1 and CDR2 are LNHDA and SQIVND (reference sequence). Trimming removed 4 bases from V and 3 bases from J, with 10 bases in between. The CDR3 has 15 amino acids. In DNA, the CDR3 is TGTGCCAGTAGTACCCAAGGGGTTGGGGCCAACGTCCTGACTTTC. Its translation: CASSTQGVGANVLTF. Full variable domain (rest looked up from reference TRBV19 and TRBJ2-6): DGGITQSPKYLFRKEGQNVTLSCEQNLNHDAMYWYRQDPGQGLRLIYYSQIVNDFQKGDIAEGYSVSREKKESFPLTVTSAQKNPTAFYLCASSTQGVGANVLTFGAGSRLTVL.

J is TRBJ1-2 and V is TRBV29-1; possibly TRBD1 for D (6 bases). The germline V gene has CDR1 SQVTM and CDR2 ANQGSEA. This CDR3 contains 16 residues. Trimming left V 7 bases short and J 4 bases short, with 25 bases between. The CDR3 loop is CSAILGAIASGYGYTF. DNA for the CDR3: TGCAGCGCCATTCTGGGGGCGATCGCATCTGGCTATGGCTACACCTTC.

V is TRBV19 and J is TRBJ2-3; D possibly corresponds to TRBD2 (5 bases). The CDR3 covers 15 residues. Trimming removed 3 bases from V and 0 bases from J, with 10 bases in between. Germline-derived CDR1 and CDR2 are LNHDA and SQIVND (reference sequence). The CDR3: CASSIQAASTDTQYF. For the CDR3, the DNA is TGTGCCAGTAGTATCCAAGCGGCTAGCACAGATACGCAGTATTTT. Looking up the rest from reference TRBV19 and TRBJ2-3 gives the full variable domain: DGGITQSPKYLFRKEGQNVTLSCEQNLNHDAMYWYRQDPGQGLRLIYYSQIVNDFQKGDIAEGYSVSREKKESFPLTVTSAQKNPTAFYLCASSIQAASTDTQYFGPGTRLTVL.

The chain recombines TRBV5-1 with TRBJ2-2, with a possible D match to TRBD1 (6 bases). Trimming removed 4 bases from V and 2 bases from J, with 12 bases in between. Per the germline V gene, CDR1 is SGHRS and CDR2 is YFSETQ. The CDR3 loop spans 15 amino acids. Here the CDR3 reads CASSQQTGNTGELFF. DNA for the CDR3: TGCGCCAGCAGCCAGCAGACAGGCAACACCGGGGAGCTGTTTTTT.